This entry features one T cell receptor (beta chain) sequence. Its antigen is unknown. This CDR3 has 15 amino acids. V was clipped by 5 bases and J by 3 bases; unmatched bases: 7. Germline V gene data show CDR1 as SGHTA and CDR2 as FQGNSA. The sample belongs to a study of radiotherapy plus CTLA-4 blockade in lung cancer. Study-level points and caveats: Blood TCR clones of tumor origin expanded after radiotherapy plus ipilimumab.

The protocol was immunoSEQ multiplex PCR, while the TCRdb copy is restricted to in-frame clones and leaves out a portion. The profile shows about 80,000 clones, 78% of them singletons. The receptor comes from a human donor with non-small cell lung cancer whose response to radiotherapy plus ipilimumab could not be evaluated. Some clones in this sample may be carry-over from other donors' samples. The J gene is TRBJ2-7, the V gene TRBV7-2; 10 bases map to TRBD1. Sequenced material: peripheral blood, taken from a patient treated with radiotherapy plus ipilimumab. The CDR3 spells CASSRTGGPNYEQYF. The CDR3 nucleotides read TGTGCCAGCAGCAGGACAGGGGGACCTAACTACGAGCAGTACTTC.